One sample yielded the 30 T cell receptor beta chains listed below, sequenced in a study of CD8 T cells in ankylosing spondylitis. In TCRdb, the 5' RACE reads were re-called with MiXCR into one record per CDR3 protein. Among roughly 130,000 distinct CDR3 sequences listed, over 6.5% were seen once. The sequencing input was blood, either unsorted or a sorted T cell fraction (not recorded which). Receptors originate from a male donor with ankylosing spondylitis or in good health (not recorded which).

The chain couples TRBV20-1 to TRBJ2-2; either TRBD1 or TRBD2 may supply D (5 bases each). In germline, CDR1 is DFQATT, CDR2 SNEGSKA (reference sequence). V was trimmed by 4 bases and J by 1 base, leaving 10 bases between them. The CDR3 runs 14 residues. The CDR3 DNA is TGCAGTGCTATGGCGAGGGGGAACACCGGGGAGCTGTTTTTT. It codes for CSAMARGNTGELFF.

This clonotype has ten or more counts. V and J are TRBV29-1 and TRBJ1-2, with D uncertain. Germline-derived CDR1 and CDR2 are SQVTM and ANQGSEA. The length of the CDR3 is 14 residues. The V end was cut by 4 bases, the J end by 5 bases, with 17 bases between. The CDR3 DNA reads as TGCAGCGTTGCTCGTGGGGATCTGGAATATGGCTACACCTTC. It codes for CSVARGDLEYGYTF.

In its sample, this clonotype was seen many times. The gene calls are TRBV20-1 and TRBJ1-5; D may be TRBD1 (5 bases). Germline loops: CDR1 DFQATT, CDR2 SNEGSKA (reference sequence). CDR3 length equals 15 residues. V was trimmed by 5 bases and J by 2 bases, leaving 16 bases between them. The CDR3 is CSALGGTRRNQPQHF. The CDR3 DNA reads TGCAGTGCTCTGGGGGGGACGCGCCGCAATCAGCCCCAGCATTTT.

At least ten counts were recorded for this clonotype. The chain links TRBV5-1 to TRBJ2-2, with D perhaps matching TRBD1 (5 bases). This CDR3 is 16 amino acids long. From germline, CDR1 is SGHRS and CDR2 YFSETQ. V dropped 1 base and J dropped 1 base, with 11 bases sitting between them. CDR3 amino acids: CASSLFDRKNTGELFF. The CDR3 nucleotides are TGCGCCAGCAGCTTGTTCGACAGAAAGAACACCGGGGAGCTGTTTTTT.

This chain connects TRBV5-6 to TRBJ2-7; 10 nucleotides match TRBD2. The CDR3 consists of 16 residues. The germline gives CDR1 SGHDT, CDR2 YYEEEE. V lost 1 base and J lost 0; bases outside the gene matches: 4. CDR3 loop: CASSLRTSGFSYEQYF. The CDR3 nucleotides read TGTGCCAGCAGCTTGAGGACTAGCGGCTTCTCCTACGAGCAGTACTTC.

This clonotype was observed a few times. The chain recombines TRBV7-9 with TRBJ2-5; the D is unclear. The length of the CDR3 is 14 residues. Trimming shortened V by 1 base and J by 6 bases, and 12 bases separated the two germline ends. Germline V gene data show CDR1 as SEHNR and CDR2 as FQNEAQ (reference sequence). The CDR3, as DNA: TGTGCCAGCAGCTTAGTGAGTGGATGGAAGACCCAGTACTTC. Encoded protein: CASSLVSGWKTQYF. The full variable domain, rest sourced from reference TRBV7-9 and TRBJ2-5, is DTGVSQNPRHKITKRGQNVTFRCDPISEHNRLYWYRQTLGQGPEFLTYFQNEAQLEKSRLLSDRFSAERPKGSFSTLEIQRTEQGDSAMYLCASSLVSGWKTQYFGPGTRLLVL.

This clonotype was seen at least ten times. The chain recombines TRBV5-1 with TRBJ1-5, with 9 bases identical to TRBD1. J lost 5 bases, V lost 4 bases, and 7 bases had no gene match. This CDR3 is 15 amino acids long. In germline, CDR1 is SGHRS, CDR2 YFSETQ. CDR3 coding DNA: TGCGCCAGCAGCCCGGGACAGGGCCTCGATCAGCCCCAGCATTTT. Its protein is CASSPGQGLDQPQHF.

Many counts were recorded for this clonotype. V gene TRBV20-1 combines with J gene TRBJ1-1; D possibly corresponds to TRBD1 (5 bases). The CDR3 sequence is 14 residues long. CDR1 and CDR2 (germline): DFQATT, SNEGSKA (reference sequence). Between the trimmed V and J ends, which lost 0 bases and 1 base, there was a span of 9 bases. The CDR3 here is CSARDGTANTEAFF. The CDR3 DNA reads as TGCAGTGCTAGAGATGGGACGGCGAACACTGAAGCTTTCTTT.

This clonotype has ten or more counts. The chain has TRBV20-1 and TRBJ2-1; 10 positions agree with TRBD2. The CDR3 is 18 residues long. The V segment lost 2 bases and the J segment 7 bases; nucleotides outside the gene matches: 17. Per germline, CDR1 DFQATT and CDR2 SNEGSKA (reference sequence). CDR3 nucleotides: TGCAGTGCTAGATTCGGGGGCCCACTAGCGGGAATAAAGAATGAGCAGTTCTTC. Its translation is CSARFGGPLAGIKNEQFF.

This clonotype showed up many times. CDR3 residues: CASSTSGRGDTQYF. Written as DNA, the CDR3 is TGTGCCAGCTCAACTAGCGGGAGGGGAGATACGCAGTATTTT. J is TRBJ2-3 and V is TRBV7-3, with TRBD2 matching 13 bases. The CDR3 is 14 residues long. V shed 8 bases, J shed 5 bases, and the junction held 4 bases outside the gene matches. Germline-derived CDR1 and CDR2 are SGHTA and FQGTGA. The full variable domain, with the rest looked up from reference TRBV7-3 and TRBJ2-3, is GAGVSQTPSNKVTEKGKYVELRCDPISGHTALYWYRQSLGQGPEFLIYFQGTGAADDSGLPNDRFFAVRPEGSVSTLKIQRTERGDSAVYLCASSTSGRGDTQYFGPGTRLTVL.

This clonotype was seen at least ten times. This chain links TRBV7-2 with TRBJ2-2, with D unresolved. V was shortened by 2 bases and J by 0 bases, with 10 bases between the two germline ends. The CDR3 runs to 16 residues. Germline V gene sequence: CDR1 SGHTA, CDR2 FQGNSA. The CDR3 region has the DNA TGTGCCAGCAGCTTACTACAACAGTCGAACACCGGGGAGCTGTTTTTT. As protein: CASSLLQQSNTGELFF.

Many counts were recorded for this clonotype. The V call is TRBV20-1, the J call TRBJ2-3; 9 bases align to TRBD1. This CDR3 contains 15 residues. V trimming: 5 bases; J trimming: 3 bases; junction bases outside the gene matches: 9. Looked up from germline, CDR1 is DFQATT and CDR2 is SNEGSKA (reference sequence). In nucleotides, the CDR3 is TGCAGTGCTGCCACAGGGGGCGCTGGTACAGATACGCAGTATTTT. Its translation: CSAATGGAGTDTQYF.

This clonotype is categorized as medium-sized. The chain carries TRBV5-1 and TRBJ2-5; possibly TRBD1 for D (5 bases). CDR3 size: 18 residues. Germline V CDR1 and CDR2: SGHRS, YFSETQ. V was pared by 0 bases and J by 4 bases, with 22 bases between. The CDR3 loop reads CASSLGWTALGQGETQYF. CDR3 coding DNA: TGCGCCAGCAGCTTGGGGTGGACGGCTCTAGGGCAGGGAGAGACCCAGTACTTC.

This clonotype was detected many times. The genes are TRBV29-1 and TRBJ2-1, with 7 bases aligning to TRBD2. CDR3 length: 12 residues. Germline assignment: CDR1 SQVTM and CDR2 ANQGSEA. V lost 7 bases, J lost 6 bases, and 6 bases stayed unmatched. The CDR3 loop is CSAWERGNEQFF. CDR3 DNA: TGCAGCGCTTGGGAGCGGGGCAATGAGCAGTTCTTC.

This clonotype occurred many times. The CDR3 region is CASRQGNYGYTF. The CDR3 DNA reads as TGCGCCAGCCGACAGGGGAACTATGGCTACACCTTC. The chain carries TRBV5-1 and TRBJ1-2, with 8 bases that match TRBD1. This CDR3 contains 12 residues. Germline V lookup: CDR1 SGHRS, CDR2 YFSETQ. J gave up 2 bases and V 7 bases, and 1 base lay outside the gene matches.

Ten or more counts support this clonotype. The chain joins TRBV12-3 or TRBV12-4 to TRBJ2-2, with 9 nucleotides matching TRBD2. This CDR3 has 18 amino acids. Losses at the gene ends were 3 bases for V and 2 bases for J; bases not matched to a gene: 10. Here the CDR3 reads CASSFEASGDVNTGELFF. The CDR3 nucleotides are TGTGCCAGCAGTTTTGAGGCTAGCGGGGACGTAAACACCGGGGAGCTGTTTTTT.

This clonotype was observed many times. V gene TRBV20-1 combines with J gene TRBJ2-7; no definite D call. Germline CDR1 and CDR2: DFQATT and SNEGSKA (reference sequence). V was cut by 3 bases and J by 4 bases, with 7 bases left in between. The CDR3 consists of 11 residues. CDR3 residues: CSASTEYEQYF. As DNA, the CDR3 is TGCAGTGCTAGTACGGAATACGAGCAGTACTTC.

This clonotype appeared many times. This chain's CDR3 is CASSKSALTGELFF. The CDR3 DNA sequence: TGTGCCAGTAGTAAGAGCGCGTTAACCGGGGAGCTGTTTTTT. The chain combines TRBV19 with TRBJ2-2; no definite D call. In germline, CDR1 is LNHDA, CDR2 SQIVND (reference sequence). With 4 bases removed from V and 5 bases from J, the gap between germline ends came to 11 bases. The CDR3 is 14 residues long.

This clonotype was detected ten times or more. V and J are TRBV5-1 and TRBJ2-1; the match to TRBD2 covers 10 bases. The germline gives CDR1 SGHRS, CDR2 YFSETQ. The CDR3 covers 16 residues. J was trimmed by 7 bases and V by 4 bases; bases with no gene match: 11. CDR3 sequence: CASSNPLAGVRNEQFF. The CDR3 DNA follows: TGCGCCAGCAGCAACCCTCTAGCGGGAGTCAGGAATGAGCAGTTCTTC.

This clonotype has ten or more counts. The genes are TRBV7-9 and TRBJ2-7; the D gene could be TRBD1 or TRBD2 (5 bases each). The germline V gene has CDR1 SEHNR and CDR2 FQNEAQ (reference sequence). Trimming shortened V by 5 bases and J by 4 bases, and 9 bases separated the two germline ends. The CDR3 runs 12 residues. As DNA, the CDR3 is TGTGCCAGCAGCCTCGGGGCATACGAGCAGTACTTC. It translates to CASSLGAYEQYF.

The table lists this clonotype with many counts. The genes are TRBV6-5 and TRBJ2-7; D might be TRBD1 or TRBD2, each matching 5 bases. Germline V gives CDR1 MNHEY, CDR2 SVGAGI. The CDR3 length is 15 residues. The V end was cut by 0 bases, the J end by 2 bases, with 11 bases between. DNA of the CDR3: TGTGCCAGCAGTTACTCGTGGGGGATGACCTACGAGCAGTACTTC. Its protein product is CASSYSWGMTYEQYF.

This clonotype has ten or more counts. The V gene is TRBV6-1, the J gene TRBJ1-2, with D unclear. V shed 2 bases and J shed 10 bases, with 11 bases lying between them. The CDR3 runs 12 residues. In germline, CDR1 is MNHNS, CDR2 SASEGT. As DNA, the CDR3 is TGTGCCAGCAGTGAAAGGACCTGGGACTACACCTTC. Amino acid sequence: CASSERTWDYTF.

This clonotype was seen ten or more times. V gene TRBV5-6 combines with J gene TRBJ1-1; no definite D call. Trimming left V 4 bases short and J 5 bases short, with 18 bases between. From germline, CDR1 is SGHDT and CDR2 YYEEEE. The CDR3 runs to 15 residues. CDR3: CASSTTRLGATEAFF. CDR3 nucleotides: TGTGCCAGCAGCACTACGCGGCTCGGTGCAACTGAAGCTTTCTTT.

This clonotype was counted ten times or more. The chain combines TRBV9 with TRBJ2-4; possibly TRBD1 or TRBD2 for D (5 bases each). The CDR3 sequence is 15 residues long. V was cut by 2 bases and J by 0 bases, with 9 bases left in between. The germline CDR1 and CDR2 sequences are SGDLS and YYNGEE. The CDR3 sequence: CASSVGGLAKNIQYF. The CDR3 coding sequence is TGTGCCAGCAGCGTTGGGGGATTAGCCAAAAACATTCAGTACTTC.

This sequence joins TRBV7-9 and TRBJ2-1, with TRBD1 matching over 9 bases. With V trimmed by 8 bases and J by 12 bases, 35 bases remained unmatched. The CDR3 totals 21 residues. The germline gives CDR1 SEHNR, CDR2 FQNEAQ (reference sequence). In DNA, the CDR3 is TGTGCCAGCGGCCCCGGGGGCCGGGACAGGGCATCAATCTCTCCTACTCGCGGGCAGTTCTTC. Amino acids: CASGPGGRDRASISPTRGQFF.

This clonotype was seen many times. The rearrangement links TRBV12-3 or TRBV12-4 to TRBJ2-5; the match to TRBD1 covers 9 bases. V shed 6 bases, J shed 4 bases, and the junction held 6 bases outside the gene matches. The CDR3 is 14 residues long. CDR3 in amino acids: CASRPGQGVETQYF. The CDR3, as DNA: TGTGCCAGCAGACCGGGACAGGGTGTAGAGACCCAGTACTTC.

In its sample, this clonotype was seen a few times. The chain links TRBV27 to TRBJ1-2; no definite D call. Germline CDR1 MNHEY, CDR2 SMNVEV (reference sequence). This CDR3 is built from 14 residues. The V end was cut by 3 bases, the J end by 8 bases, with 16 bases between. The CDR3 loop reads CASSFLVGEGGYTF. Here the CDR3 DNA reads TGTGCCAGCAGTTTTCTCGTTGGGGAGGGAGGCTACACCTTC.

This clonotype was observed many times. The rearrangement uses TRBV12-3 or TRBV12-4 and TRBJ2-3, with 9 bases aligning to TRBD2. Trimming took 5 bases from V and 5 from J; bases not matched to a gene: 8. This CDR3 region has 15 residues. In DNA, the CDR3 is TGTGCCAGCAGTCTAGGTAGCGGGAGACAAGATACGCAGTATTTT. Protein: CASSLGSGRQDTQYF.

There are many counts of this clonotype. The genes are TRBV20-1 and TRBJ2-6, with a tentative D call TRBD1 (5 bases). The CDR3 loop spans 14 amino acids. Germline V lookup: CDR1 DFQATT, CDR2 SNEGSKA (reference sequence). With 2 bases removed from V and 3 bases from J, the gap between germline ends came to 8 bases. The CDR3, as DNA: TGCAGTGCTAGACAGGGTTTTGGGGCCAACGTCCTGACTTTC. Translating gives CSARQGFGANVLTF.

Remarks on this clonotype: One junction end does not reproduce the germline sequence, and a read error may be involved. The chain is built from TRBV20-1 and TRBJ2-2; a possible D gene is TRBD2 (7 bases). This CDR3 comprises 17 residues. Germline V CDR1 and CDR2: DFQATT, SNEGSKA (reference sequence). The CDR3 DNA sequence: TGCTGTGCCCTCAGAGGGGGAGGGCCCTCGCCGACCGGGGAGCTGTTTTTT. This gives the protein CCALRGGGPSPTGELFF.